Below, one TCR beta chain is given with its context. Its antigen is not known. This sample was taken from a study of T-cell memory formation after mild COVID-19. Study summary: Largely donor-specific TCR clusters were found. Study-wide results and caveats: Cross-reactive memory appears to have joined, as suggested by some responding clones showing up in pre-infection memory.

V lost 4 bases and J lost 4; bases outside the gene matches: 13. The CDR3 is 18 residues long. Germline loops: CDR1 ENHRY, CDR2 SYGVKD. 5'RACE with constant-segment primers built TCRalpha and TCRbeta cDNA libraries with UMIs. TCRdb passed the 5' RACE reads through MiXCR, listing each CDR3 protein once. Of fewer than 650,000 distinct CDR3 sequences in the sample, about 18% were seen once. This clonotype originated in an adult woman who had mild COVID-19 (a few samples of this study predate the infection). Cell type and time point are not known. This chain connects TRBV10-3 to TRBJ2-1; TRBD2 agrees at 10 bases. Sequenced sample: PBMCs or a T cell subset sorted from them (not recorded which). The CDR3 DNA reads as TGTGCCATCAGTGTATTAGGGGTTTGGACTAGCGGTTACAATGAGCAGTTCTTC. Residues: CAISVLGVWTSGYNEQFF.